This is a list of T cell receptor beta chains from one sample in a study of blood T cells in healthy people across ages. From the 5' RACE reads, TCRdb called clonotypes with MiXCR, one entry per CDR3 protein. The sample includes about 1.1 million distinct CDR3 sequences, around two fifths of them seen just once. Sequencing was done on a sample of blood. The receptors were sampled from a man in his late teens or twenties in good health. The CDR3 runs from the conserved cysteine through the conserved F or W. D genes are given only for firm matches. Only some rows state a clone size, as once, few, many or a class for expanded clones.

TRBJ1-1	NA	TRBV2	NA	TGTGCCAGCAGGGAGGACAGGAACACTGAAGCTTTCTTT	CASREDRNTEAFF
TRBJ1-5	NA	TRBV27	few	TGTGCCAGCAGCCTAAGGGGGGGGGTAAAAAATCAGCCCCAGCATTTT	CASSLRGGVKNQPQHF
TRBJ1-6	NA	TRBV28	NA	TGTGCCAGCAGTTTCCGCGGCGCTGACAATTCACCCCTCCACTTT	CASSFRGADNSPLHF
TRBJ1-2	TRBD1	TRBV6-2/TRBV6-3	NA	TGTGCCAGCAGTTCTACAGGGGCATACTATGGCTACACCTTC	CASSSTGAYYGYTF
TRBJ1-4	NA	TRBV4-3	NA	TGCGCCAGCAGCCACGGAACGAACACCCTAGGAGAAAAACTGTTTTTT	CASSHGTNTLGEKLFF
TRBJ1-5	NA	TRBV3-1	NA	TGTGCCAGCAGCCATGGGACAATGAGGGATCAGCCCCAGCATTTT	CASSHGTMRDQPQHF
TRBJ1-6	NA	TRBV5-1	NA	TGCGCCAGCAGCTTCGGCAGGGGAATCAATTCACCCCTCCACTTT	CASSFGRGINSPLHF
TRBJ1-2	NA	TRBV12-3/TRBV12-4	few	TGTGCCAGCAGTTTGTCCGGACAGCCCTATGGCTACACCTTC	CASSLSGQPYGYTF
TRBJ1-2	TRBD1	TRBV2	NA	TGTGCCAGCAGTGAGTCTTGGACAGGGACCGTCTATGGCTACACCTTC	CASSESWTGTVYGYTF
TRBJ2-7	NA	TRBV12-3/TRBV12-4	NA	TGTGCCAGCAGTCAGGGGTTTTTCTCCTACGAGCAGTACTTC	CASSQGFFSYEQYF
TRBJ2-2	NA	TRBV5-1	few	TGCGCCAGCAGAAATACAGGAAGTACCGGGGAGCTGTTTTTT	CASRNTGSTGELFF
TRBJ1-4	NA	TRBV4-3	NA	TGCGCCAGCAGCCAGGCATTCGGGACCTCCTTCGGAAAACTGTTTTTT	CASSQAFGTSFGKLFF
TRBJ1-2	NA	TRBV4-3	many	TGCGCCAGCAGCCAAGAGCCTCGGGGGAGAAACTATGGCTACACCTTC	CASSQEPRGRNYGYTF
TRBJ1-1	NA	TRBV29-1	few	TGCAGCGTTGAAGGGGCGGAGGGGAGAGGAACTGAAGCTTTCTTT	CSVEGAEGRGTEAFF
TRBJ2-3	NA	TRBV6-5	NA	TGTGCCAGCCGGGGCCGGGGAGATACGCAGTATTTT	CASRGRGDTQYF
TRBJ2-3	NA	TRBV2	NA	TGTGCCAACAGTGAAATAAGGACAGATACGCAGTATTTT	CANSEIRTDTQYF
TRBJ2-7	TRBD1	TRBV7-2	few	TGTGCCAGCAGCTTGATGGGACAGCTCTACAATGAGCAGTACTTC	CASSLMGQLYNEQYF
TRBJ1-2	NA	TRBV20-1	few	TGCAGTGCCTCGCCAGGGGTAGGTGGCTACACCTTC	CSASPGVGGYTF
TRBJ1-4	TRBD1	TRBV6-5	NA	TGTGCCAGCAGTTACGGAGGGGGCCGCTTTGAAAAACTGTTTTTT	CASSYGGGRFEKLFF
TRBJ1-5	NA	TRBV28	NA	TGTACCAGCAGTTTAAGGGCAGGGCGTAGCAATCAGCCCCAGCATTTT	CTSSLRAGRSNQPQHF
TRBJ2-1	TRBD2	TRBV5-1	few	TGCGCCAGCAGCGATACTAGCGTGACACGTGGTGAGCAGTTCTTC	CASSDTSVTRGEQFF
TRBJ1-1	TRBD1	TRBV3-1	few	TGTGCCAGCAGCCCCTACAGGGGCGCTGAGAAGAACACTGAAGCTTTCTTT	CASSPYRGAEKNTEAFF
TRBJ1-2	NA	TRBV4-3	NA	TGCGCCAGCAGCCAAGATAGGGGGACTAACTATGGCTACACCTTC	CASSQDRGTNYGYTF
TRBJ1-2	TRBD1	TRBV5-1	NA	TGTGCCAGCAGCTACAAAGTTATGACAGGGGCGGATGGCTACACCTTC	CASSYKVMTGADGYTF
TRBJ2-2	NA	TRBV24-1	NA	TGTGCCACCGAGGGGCCGGGGGAGCTGTTTTTT	CATEGPGELFF
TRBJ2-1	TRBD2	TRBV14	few	TGTGCCAGCAGCGCCCCAGGAGCGGGGGGGCTTAATGAGCAGTTCTTC	CASSAPGAGGLNEQFF
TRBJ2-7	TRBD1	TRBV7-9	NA	TGTGCCAGCAGCTTAGTAGGGACAGGTACAACCTACGAGCAGTACTTC	CASSLVGTGTTYEQYF
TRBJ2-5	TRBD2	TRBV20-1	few	TGCAGTGCTACCCGACTAGCGGGGGCAGAGACCCAGTACTTC	CSATRLAGAETQYF